One T cell receptor (beta chain) is described in this entry. The antigen is not known. Cultured CD4+ T cell DNA was sequenced using the Oncomine TCR Beta short-read assay. TCRdb fed the PCR reads into MiXCR, producing one record per CDR3 protein. The sample shows 15,000 to 20,000 distinct CDR3 sequences, 44% of them seen only once. Stated treatment: roughly 10-day PBMC culture with coronavirus spike peptide pools or control peptides (ViraFEST assay). This entry belongs to a study of vaccination and CD4 T cells after COVID-19. The CDR3 consists of 12 residues. V was trimmed by 6 bases and J by 6 bases, leaving 11 bases between them.

Sample: CD4+ T cells from blood, cultured in vitro, taken before SARS-CoV-2 vaccination. The source of this sequence is a human donor who had recovered from COVID-19. V is TRBV12-3 or TRBV12-4 and J is TRBJ1-2, with D unclear. CDR3 DNA sequence: TGTGCCAGCAGCCCAGACTTAGATGGCTACACCTTC. The encoded protein is CASSPDLDGYTF.